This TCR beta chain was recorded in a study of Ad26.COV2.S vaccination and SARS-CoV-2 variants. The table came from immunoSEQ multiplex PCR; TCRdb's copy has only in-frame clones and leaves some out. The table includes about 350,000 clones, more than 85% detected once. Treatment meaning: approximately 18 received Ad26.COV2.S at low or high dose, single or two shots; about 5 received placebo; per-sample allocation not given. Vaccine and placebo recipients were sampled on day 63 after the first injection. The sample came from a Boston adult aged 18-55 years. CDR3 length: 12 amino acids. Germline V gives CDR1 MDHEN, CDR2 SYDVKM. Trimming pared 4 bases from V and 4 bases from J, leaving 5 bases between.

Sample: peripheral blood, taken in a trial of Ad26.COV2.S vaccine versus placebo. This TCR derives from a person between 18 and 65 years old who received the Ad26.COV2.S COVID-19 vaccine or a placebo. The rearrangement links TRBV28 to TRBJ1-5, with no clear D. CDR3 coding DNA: TGTGCCAGCAGTTGGCAGAATCAGCCCCAGCATTTT. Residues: CASSWQNQPQHF.